The 20 T cell receptor beta chains below all came from one sample that was sequenced in a study of tumor-infiltrating lymphocytes in primary liver carcinoma. It was unsorted whole blood that yielded blood RNA, and germline DNA was also extracted. A primer in the constant region served to generate TCR beta cDNA from about 480 ng of total RNA. It was through three nested multiplex PCR rounds of slightly modified ARM-PCR that TCR beta libraries arose. The opening two PCR rounds, about 10 cycles each, paired TRBV1-TRBV30 forward primers with a C-beta reverse primer. TCRdb reprocessed the multiplex PCR reads with MiXCR, giving one entry per CDR3 protein. Among 250,000 to 400,000 distinct CDR3 sequences listed, approximately 60% were seen once. Sequenced: peripheral blood. These receptors were collected from a man aged 40-49 years with primary liver carcinoma and hepatitis B virus infection.

For this clonotype: The conserved final phenylalanine or tryptophan is absent from the CDR3, which likely points to a read error. The gene calls are TRBV11-3 and TRBJ2-1; no clear D. Germline lookup yields CDR1 SGHNT and CDR2 YENEEA. Trimming cost V 6 bases and J 5 bases, with 14 bases left between them. This CDR3 has 14 amino acids. For the CDR3, the DNA is TGTGCCAGCAGTGTAAGAGGACGGGACAATGAGCAGTTCCTC. Translation gives CASSVRGRDNEQFL.

This chain connects TRBV28 to TRBJ2-3, with a tentative D call TRBD1 (7 bases). The length of the CDR3 is 14 residues. The germline V gene has CDR1 MDHEN and CDR2 SYDVKM. Trimming took off 8 bases at V and 9 bases at J, with 21 bases between the two ends. CDR3 protein: CASLGAGGRDTQYF. In nucleotides, the CDR3 is TGTGCCAGCTTGGGGGCAGGGGGGAGAGACACGCAGTATTTT. The full variable domain, rest sourced from reference TRBV28 and TRBJ2-3, is DVKVTQSSRYLVKRTGEKVFLECVQDMDHENMFWYRQDPGLGLRLIYFSYDVKMKEKGDIPEGYSVSREKKERFSLILESASTNQTSMYLCASLGAGGRDTQYFGPGTRLTVL.

This clonotype has only one observation. One base away lies a much larger clone, so this may be a sequencing read error. The chain couples TRBV6-2 or TRBV6-3 to TRBJ2-1; 11 bases are a match to TRBD2. Germline V gene data show CDR1 as MNHEY and CDR2 as SVGEGT. V lost 6 bases and J lost 9; bases outside the gene matches: 7. This CDR3 is built from 14 residues. The CDR3 protein is CASRRTSGFVEQFF. In nucleotides, the CDR3 is TGTGCCAGCAGGCGGACTAGCGGGTTTGTTGAGCAGTTCTTC.

The chain links TRBV28 to TRBJ2-7, with 9 nucleotides matching TRBD1. Germline CDR1 is MDHEN and CDR2 is SYDVKM. J was trimmed by 1 base and V by 6 bases; bases with no gene match: 7. The CDR3 extends over 15 amino acids. This chain's CDR3 is CASSNRGLMSYEQYF. In DNA, the CDR3 is TGTGCCAGCAGCAACAGGGGGCTGATGTCCTACGAGCAGTACTTC.

A remark on this clonotype: One end of the junction does not line up with germline, which may come from a read error. The chain joins TRBV5-1 to TRBJ2-1, with a weak D call TRBD2 (6 bases). CDR3 length: 15 residues. Per the germline V gene, CDR1 is SGHRS and CDR2 is YFSETQ. CDR3 coding DNA: TGCGCCAGCAGCCCGGGGGTGACGGTGGGCAATGGGCAGTTCTTC. Translated: CASSPGVTVGNGQFF.

Remarks on this clonotype: A much larger clone differs from this one at a single base, so this may be a read error. The chain joins TRBV4-3 to TRBJ1-1; a weak D match, TRBD1 (5 bases). The CDR3 spans 18 residues. Looked up from germline, CDR1 is LGHNA and CDR2 is YSLEER. The CDR3 spells CASSQEPAGSGWNNEAFF. The CDR3 nucleotides are TGCGCCAGCAGCCAAGAACCAGCAGGGAGTGGGTGGAACAATGAAGCTTTCTTT.

This clonotype has at least ten counts. The chain couples TRBV4-3 to TRBJ2-7; 8 bases are shared with TRBD2. Germline V gene lookup returns CDR1 LGHNA and CDR2 YSLEER. The J segment lost 4 bases and the V segment lost 0 bases, leaving 8 bases of the junction unmatched. This CDR3 contains 16 residues. The CDR3 region has the DNA TGCGCCAGCAGCCAAGAGGTGGGGACTAGGTTTTACGAGCAGTACTTC. Residues: CASSQEVGTRFYEQYF.

This chain links TRBV27 with TRBJ2-3, with 9 bases that match TRBD2. Germline V gives CDR1 MNHEY, CDR2 SMNVEV (reference sequence). Trimming removed 2 bases from V and 1 base from J; junction bases left unmatched: 7. The CDR3 is 17 amino acids. CDR3 sequence: CASSLAEREARTDTQYF. The CDR3 DNA sequence: TGTGCCAGCAGTTTAGCCGAGCGGGAGGCGCGCACAGATACGCAGTATTTT.

Concerning this clonotype itself: A single base separates this from a much larger clone, so it may be a read error. This chain connects TRBV11-2 to TRBJ1-6, with D maybe TRBD1 (5 bases). The length of the CDR3 is 16 residues. Germline values: CDR1 SGHAT, CDR2 FQNNGV. With 4 bases removed from V and 11 bases from J, the gap between germline ends came to 21 bases. The CDR3 DNA reads TGTGCCAGCAGCTCAATACGGACATGGGGTAGGGCACCCCTCCACTTT. Protein sequence: CASSSIRTWGRAPLHF.

This clonotype was seen only a few times. J is TRBJ1-5 and V is TRBV5-5, with TRBD1 matching over 11 bases. This CDR3 is built from 14 residues. J lost 7 bases, V lost 6 bases, and 6 bases had no gene match. Germline V gene lookup returns CDR1 SGHKS and CDR2 YYEKEE (reference sequence). CDR3 amino acids: CASTQGQGEQPQHF. The CDR3 DNA is TGTGCCAGCACCCAGGGACAGGGGGAACAGCCCCAGCATTTT.

As regards this clonotype: One junction end does not reproduce the germline sequence, and a read error may be involved. The chain carries TRBV11-2 and TRBJ1-1; D is unclear. This CDR3 comprises 15 residues. CDR1 and CDR2 from the germline V gene are SGHAT and FQNNGV. The DNA of the CDR3 is TGTACCAGCAGCTTAACTGGGCTATTGAACACTGAAGCTTTCTTT. Its protein is CTSSLTGLLNTEAFF.

This clonotype was seen many times. This chain connects TRBV4-2 to TRBJ2-6; 8 bases line up with TRBD1. From germline, CDR1 is LGHNA and CDR2 YNFKEQ. This CDR3 region has 17 residues. Trimming at V came to 1 base and at J to 0 bases, leaving 2 bases not matched to a gene. DNA of the CDR3: TGTGCCAGCAGCCAAGGACAGGGGAGCTCTGGGGCCAACGTCCTGACTTTC. As protein: CASSQGQGSSGANVLTF.

This chain links TRBV6-2 or TRBV6-3 with TRBJ2-1; either TRBD1 or TRBD2 may fit D (5 bases each). CDR3 size: 15 residues. V was shortened by 10 bases and J by 4 bases, with 20 bases between the two germline ends. CDR1 MNHEY and CDR2 SVGEGT come from the germline V gene. CDR3: CANRPAGWAYNEQFF. The CDR3 nucleotides read TGTGCCAACAGGCCGGCGGGCTGGGCATACAATGAGCAGTTCTTC.

A note on this clonotype: A junction boundary mismatches the germline segment, possibly from a read error. The rearrangement joins TRBV5-4 to TRBJ2-2; maybe TRBD1 (6 bases). In germline, CDR1 is SGHNT, CDR2 YYREEE (reference sequence). The CDR3 contains 14 residues. Here the CDR3 reads CARRPGANTGEPFF. Here the CDR3 DNA reads TGTGCCAGAAGGCCAGGGGCGAACACCGGGGAGCCGTTTTTT.

Regarding this clonotype: One base away lies a much larger clone, so this may be a sequencing read error. The chain is built from TRBV4-2 and TRBJ1-1, with a tentative D call TRBD1 (5 bases). Looked up from germline, CDR1 is LGHNA and CDR2 is YNFKEQ. The CDR3 covers 17 residues. The CDR3 DNA reads as TGTGCCAGCAGCCAAGTCCGGGACGGAAGAATGAACATTGAAGCTTTCTTT. Translated, it gives CASSQVRDGRMNIEAFF.

This clonotype has a count of ten or more. This chain joins TRBV5-5 and TRBJ1-3; no reliable D call. The CDR3 runs 14 residues. V lost 2 bases, J lost 0 bases, and 6 bases lay in between. CDR1 and CDR2 (germline): SGHKS, YYEKEE (reference sequence). The CDR3 reads CASSFFISGNTIYF. As DNA, the CDR3 is TGTGCCAGCAGCTTTTTTATCTCTGGAAACACCATATATTTT.

This chain uses TRBV12-2 with TRBJ2-7; the table's D call TRBD1 went unverified against the DNA. TRBV12-2 is given as a pseudogene. This CDR3 is 14 amino acids long. CDR3 DNA: TGTGCAAGTCGCCATGCCACAGGGGTCAACGAGCAGTACTTC. This encodes CASRHATGVNEQYF.

This clonotype was recorded many times. The V call is TRBV5-4, the J call TRBJ2-1; 10 positions agree with TRBD2. The V gene end was trimmed by 3 bases and the J gene end by 7 bases; junction bases not matched to a gene: 7. From germline, CDR1 is SGHNT and CDR2 YYREEE (reference sequence). This CDR3 comprises 15 residues. CDR3 in DNA: TGTGCCAGCAGCTGGGGCGCTAGCGGGGGTAATGAGCAGTTCTTC. Its translation is CASSWGASGGNEQFF.

A word on this clonotype: A clone one base away is much larger, so this may be a read error. The chain links TRBV14 to TRBJ2-1; no clear D gene. Per germline, CDR1 SGHDN and CDR2 FVKESK. The CDR3 sequence is 15 residues long. The CDR3 region is CARSRALPSYNEQFF. For the CDR3, the DNA is TGTGCCAGGAGCCGGGCGCTTCCTTCCTACAATGAGCAGTTCTTC.

With regard to this clonotype: One end of the junction varies from germline; a read error may be responsible. The V and J genes are TRBV30 and TRBJ1-5; D is unresolved. The CDR3 contains 14 residues. Germline lookup yields CDR1 GTSNPN and CDR2 SVGIG (reference sequence). The CDR3 DNA reads TGTGTCTGGAGTGAAGGACGGTACAATCAGCCCCAGCATTTT. Translation: CVWSEGRYNQPQHF.